This T cell receptor (beta chain) was retrieved from a study of CD8 T cell repertoires and HIV-1 epitope variants. On the immunoSEQ platform, TCR beta CDR3s were sequenced at survey depth. Using immunoSEQ multiplex PCR, the repertoire was profiled, and TCRdb retains in-frame clones only, with some absent. Of thousands of clones detected, over 55% appear once; the ten largest clones hold approximately 43%. Remarks on this clone: The antigen is undetermined.

V lost 5 bases to trimming and J lost 9 bases; unmatched junction nucleotides: 5. The CDR3 is 13 residues long. The germline gives CDR1 MDHEN, CDR2 SYDVKM. The sequencing input was cultured CD8+ T cells derived from PBMCs. The V call is TRBV28, the J call TRBJ2-1; the match to TRBD2 covers 9 bases. The TCR comes from a male donor with HIV. As DNA, the CDR3 is TGTGCCAGCAGTATTCTAGCGGGATCTGAGCAGTTCTTC. This sequence encodes CASSILAGSEQFF. The full variable domain, its missing parts supplied by reference TRBV28 and TRBJ2-1, is DVKVTQSSRYLVKRTGEKVFLECVQDMDHENMFWYRQDPGLGLRLIYFSYDVKMKEKGDIPEGYSVSREKKERFSLILESASTNQTSMYLCASSILAGSEQFFGPGTRLTVL.